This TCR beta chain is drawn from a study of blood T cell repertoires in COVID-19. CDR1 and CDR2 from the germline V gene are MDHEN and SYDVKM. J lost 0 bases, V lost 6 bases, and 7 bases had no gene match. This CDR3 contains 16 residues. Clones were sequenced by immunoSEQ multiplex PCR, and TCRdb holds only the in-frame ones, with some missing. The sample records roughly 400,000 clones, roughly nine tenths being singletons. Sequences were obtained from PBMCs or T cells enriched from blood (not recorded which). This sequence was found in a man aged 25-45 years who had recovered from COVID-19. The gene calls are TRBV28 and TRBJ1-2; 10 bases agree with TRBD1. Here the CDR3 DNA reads TGTGCCAGCAGGCCCGACGGACAGGGGGCTAACTATGGCTACACCTTC. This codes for CASRPDGQGANYGYTF.